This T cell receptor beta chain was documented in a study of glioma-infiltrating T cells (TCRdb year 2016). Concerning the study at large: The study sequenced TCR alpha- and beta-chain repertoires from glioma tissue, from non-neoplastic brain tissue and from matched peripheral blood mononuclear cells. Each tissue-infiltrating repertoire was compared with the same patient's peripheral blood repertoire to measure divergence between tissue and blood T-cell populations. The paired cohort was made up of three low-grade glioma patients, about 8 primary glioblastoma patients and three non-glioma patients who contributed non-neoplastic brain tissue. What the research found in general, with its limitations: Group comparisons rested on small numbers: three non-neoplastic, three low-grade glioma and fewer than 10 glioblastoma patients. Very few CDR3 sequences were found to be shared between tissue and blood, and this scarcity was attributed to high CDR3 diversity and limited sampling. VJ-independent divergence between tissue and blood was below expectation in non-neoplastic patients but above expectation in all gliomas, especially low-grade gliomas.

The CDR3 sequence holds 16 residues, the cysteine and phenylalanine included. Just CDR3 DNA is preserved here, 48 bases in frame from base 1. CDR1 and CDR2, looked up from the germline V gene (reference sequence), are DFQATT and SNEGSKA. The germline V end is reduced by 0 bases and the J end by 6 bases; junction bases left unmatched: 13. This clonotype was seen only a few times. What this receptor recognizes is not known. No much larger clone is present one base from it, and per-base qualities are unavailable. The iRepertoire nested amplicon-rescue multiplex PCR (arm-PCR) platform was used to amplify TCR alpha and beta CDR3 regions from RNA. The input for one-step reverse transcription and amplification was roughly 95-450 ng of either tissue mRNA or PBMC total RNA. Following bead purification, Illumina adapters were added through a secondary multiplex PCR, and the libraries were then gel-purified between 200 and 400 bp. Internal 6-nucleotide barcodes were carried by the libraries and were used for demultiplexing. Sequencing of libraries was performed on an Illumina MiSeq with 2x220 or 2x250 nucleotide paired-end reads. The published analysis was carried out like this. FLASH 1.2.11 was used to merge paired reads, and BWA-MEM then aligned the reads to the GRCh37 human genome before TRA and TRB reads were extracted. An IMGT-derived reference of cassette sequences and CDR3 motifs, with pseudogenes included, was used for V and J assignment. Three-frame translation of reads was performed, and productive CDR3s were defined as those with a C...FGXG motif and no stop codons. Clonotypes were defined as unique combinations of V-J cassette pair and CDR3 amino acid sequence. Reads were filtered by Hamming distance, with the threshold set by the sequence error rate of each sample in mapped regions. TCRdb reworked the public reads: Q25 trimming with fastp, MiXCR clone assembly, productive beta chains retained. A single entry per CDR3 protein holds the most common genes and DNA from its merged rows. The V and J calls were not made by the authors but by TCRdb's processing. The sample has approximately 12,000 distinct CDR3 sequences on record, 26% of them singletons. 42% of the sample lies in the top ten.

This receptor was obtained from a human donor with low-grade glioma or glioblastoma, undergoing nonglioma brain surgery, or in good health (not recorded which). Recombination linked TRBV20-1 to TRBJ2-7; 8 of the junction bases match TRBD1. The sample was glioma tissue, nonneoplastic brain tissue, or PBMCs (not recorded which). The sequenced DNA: TGCAGTGCTAGAGATCTCCGGGGACAGGAAGCCCTCGAGCAGTACTTC. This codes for CSARDLRGQEALEQYF.